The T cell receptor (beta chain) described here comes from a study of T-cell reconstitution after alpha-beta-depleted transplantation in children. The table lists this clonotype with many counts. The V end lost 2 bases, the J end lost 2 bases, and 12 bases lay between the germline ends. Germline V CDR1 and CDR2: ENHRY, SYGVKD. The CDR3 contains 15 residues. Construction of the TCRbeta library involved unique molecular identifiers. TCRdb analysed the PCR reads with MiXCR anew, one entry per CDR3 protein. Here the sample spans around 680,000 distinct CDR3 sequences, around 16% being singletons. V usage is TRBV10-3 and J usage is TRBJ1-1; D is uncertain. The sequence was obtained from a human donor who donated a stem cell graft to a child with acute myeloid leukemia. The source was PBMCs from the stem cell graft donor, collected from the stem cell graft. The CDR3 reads CAISEVGPDNTEAFF. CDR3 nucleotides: TGTGCCATCAGTGAGGTCGGACCGGATAACACTGAAGCTTTCTTT.